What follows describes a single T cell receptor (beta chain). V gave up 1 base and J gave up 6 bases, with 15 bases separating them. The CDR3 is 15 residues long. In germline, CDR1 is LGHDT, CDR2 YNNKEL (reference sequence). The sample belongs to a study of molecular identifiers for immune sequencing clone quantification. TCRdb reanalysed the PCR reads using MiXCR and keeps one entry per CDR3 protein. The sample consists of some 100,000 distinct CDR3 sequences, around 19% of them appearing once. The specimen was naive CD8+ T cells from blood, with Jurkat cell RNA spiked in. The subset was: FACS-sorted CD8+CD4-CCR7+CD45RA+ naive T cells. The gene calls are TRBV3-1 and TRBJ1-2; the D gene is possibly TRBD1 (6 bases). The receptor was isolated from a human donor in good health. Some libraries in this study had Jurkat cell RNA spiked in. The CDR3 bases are TGTGCCAGCAGCCAAGGGTCCGGCGGGGGCCATGGCTACACCTTC. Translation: CASSQGSGGGHGYTF.